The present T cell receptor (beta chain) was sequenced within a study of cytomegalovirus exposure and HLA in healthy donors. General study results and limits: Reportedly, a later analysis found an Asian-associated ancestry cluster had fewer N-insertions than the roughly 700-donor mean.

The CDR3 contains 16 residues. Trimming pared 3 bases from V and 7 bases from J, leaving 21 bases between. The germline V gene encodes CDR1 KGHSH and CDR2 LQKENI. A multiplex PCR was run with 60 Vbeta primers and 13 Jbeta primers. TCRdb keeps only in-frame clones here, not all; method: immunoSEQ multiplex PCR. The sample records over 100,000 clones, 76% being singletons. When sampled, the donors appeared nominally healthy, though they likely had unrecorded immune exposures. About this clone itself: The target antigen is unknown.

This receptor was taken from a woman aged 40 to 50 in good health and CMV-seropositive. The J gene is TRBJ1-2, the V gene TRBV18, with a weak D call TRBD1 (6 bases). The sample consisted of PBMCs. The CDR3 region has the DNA TGTGCCAGCTCACCCCTGACAGGCGGTCTTGCTGGTGGCTACACCTTC. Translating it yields CASSPLTGGLAGGYTF.